This TCR beta chain was sequenced for a study of identical twins. General observations from the study: Not following the same donors, the study drew its conclusions from cross-sectional statistical analysis. Zero-insertion analyses were open to partial confounding by invariant MAIT and iNKT cells.

The CDR3 extends over 15 amino acids. CDR1 and CDR2 (germline): MNHEY, SVGEGT. The V and J ends lost 6 bases and 8 bases, in that order; junction bases with no gene match: 12. This clonotype was seen repeatedly, ten times or more. Its antigen is still unknown. One entry per CDR3 protein results from TCRdb running MiXCR on the 5' RACE reads. The sample consists of about 150,000 distinct CDR3 sequences, around 3.6% of them appearing once. Sequenced: memory T cells sorted from blood. The clonotype comes from a man aged 18 to 29 in good health. The rearrangement joins TRBV6-2 or TRBV6-3 to TRBJ2-1; TRBD1 agrees at 8 bases. Here the CDR3 reads CASRQTGTGGHEQFF. The CDR3 DNA reads as TGTGCCAGCAGGCAGACCGGGACAGGCGGACATGAGCAGTTCTTC.